This T cell receptor beta chain was sequenced during a study of T cell responses to AZD1222 COVID-19 vaccine. General study findings and limits: Vaccine-related CD4 TCRs covered spike, predominating at 160-218 and 743-854. At baseline, seropositivity was found in only six or seven AZD1222 recipients.

After removal of 5 bases from V and 1 base from J, the junction contained 12 bases not matched to a gene. Germline V gives CDR1 SGDLS, CDR2 YYNGEE. The CDR3 runs 18 residues. TCRdb's copy holds only in-frame clones and misses some; the assay was immunoSEQ multiplex PCR. The sample shows some 200,000 clones, approximately 90% of them seen only once. Regarding this clone: Its antigen is currently unknown.

Both about-4-week and about-12-week second-dose recipients were combined. The specimen comprised peripheral blood, sampled 28 days after the second AZD1222 dose. This TCR derives from an adult who received the AZD1222 COVID-19 vaccine. This chain uses TRBV9 with TRBJ2-1; TRBD2 matches at 10 bases. For the CDR3, the DNA is TGTGCCAGCAGTTCAAGAGCGGGAGGGCCGGGGTCCTACAATGAGCAGTTCTTC. This codes for CASSSRAGGPGSYNEQFF.